These 14 T cell receptor beta chains share one sample of origin, sequenced in a study of T-cell memory formation after mild COVID-19 (dated by TCRdb to the early 2020s). Receptor libraries were prepared by 5' RACE. The instrument given in TCRdb is Illumina NovaSeq 6000. Using fastp trimming at Q25 and MiXCR clonotype assembly, TCRdb reanalyzed the public sequencing data and kept in-frame beta chains. Each entry is one CDR3 protein sequence, shown with its most common DNA and genes. The table for this sample lists under 300,000 distinct CDR3 sequences; 8% to 9.5% of them were counted only once. 22% of the sample is in the top ten clones. The sample consisted of PBMCs or a T cell subset sorted from them (not recorded which). Receptors originate from a man between 18 and 29 years old who had mild COVID-19 (a few samples of this study predate the infection). The sample titles of this study are shuffled in the database, so cell type and time point are left out; the donor was told from shared clones.

The chain carries TRBV7-3 and TRBJ2-3; D possibly corresponds to TRBD1 (5 bases). The CDR3 has 14 residues. V lost 4 bases to trimming and J lost 5 bases, with 13 bases between them. From germline, CDR1 is SGHTA and CDR2 FQGTGA. For the CDR3, the DNA is TGTGCCAGCAGCTGGCAGGGCGAGATAGATACGCAGTATTTT. It encodes CASSWQGEIDTQYF.

Many counts were recorded for this clonotype. Here the CDR3 DNA reads TGCGCCAGCAGCGGTGGGACGCGAGGCGGGGAGCTGTTTTTT. This encodes CASSGGTRGGELFF. The V gene is TRBV5-1, the J gene TRBJ2-2, with D perhaps given as TRBD1 or TRBD2 (5 bases each). This CDR3 spans 14 amino acids. Germline V lookup: CDR1 SGHRS, CDR2 YFSETQ. The V end lost 4 bases, the J end lost 7 bases, and 14 bases lay between the germline ends.

The chain recombines TRBV11-2 with TRBJ2-3; TRBD2 aligns across 10 bases. The CDR3 runs to 16 residues. Trimming at V came to 3 bases and at J to 4 bases, leaving 7 bases not matched to a gene. CDR1 and CDR2 (germline): SGHAT, FQNNGV. This chain's CDR3 is CASSFQLAGVADTQYF. DNA for the CDR3: TGTGCCAGCAGCTTCCAGCTAGCGGGGGTGGCAGATACGCAGTATTTT. The full variable domain, with the rest looked up from reference TRBV11-2 and TRBJ2-3, is EAGVAQSPRYKIIEKRQSVAFWCNPISGHATLYWYQQILGQGPKLLIQFQNNGVVDDSQLPKDRFSAERLKGVDSTLKIQPAKLEDSAVYLCASSFQLAGVADTQYFGPGTRLTVL.

This clonotype was detected ten times or more. The chain joins TRBV12-3 or TRBV12-4 to TRBJ1-5; no definite D call. Trimming removed 3 bases at V and 4 bases at J, with 10 bases between. The CDR3 runs to 14 residues. CDR3 nucleotide sequence: TGTGCCAGCAGTTTTCAGATGATAAATCAGCCCCAGCATTTT. Translating gives CASSFQMINQPQHF.

This clonotype turned up a few times. The rearrangement uses TRBV6-2 or TRBV6-3 and TRBJ2-2; no reliable D call. V lost 0 bases to trimming and J lost 4 bases, with 9 bases between them. The CDR3 is 15 amino acids. Germline CDR1 MNHEY, CDR2 SVGEGT. The CDR3 bases are TGTGCCAGCAGTTACTCTGGACCGATCACCGGGGAGCTGTTTTTT. Its translation is CASSYSGPITGELFF.

This clonotype has a handful of counts. The chain links TRBV5-1 to TRBJ2-7; no definite D call. The CDR3 spans 13 residues. Germline V CDR1 and CDR2: SGHRS, YFSETQ. Trimming removed 2 bases at V and 6 bases at J, with 12 bases between. The CDR3 DNA follows: TGCGCCAGCAGCTTAGGTCTTTCCGCCGAGCAGTACGTC. Translating it yields CASSLGLSAEQYV.

This clonotype has only a few counts. CDR3 sequence reads: CASSLSPQGLAGANVLTF. The CDR3, as DNA: TGTGCCAGCAGCTTGTCCCCCCAGGGCCTGGCCGGGGCCAACGTCCTGACTTTC. V and J are TRBV7-3 and TRBJ2-6; D is perhaps TRBD1 (5 bases). This CDR3 is built from 18 residues. The germline gives CDR1 SGHTA, CDR2 FQGTGA. V lost 3 bases, J lost 4 bases, and 19 bases lay in between.

The V and J genes are TRBV21-1 and TRBJ2-1; the D segment call TRBD1 is taken from the table without a DNA check. TRBV21-1 has pseudogene status. The CDR3 contains 12 residues. CDR3 sequence: CASIRPGQGVFF. DNA for the CDR3: TGTGCCAGCATCAGACCGGGACAGGGGGTATTCTTC.

A few counts support this clonotype. This chain connects TRBV29-1 to TRBJ1-4; no definite D call. V lost 5 bases and J lost 3, with 4 bases in between. This CDR3 has 11 residues. Germline values: CDR1 SQVTM, CDR2 ANQGSEA. CDR3 loop: CSVTANEKLFF. DNA of the CDR3: TGCAGCGTTACAGCTAATGAAAAACTGTTTTTT.

This clonotype occurred a few times. This sequence joins TRBV12-3 or TRBV12-4 and TRBJ2-5, with D possibly being TRBD1 (6 bases). The CDR3 is 15 residues long. V lost 2 bases, J lost 5 bases, and 15 bases lay in between. In nucleotides, the CDR3 is TGTGCCAGCAGTTTAACAGCGACAGGCGGGGAGACCCAGTACTTC. Its protein product is CASSLTATGGETQYF.

This clonotype was seen repeatedly, ten times or more. The V and J genes are TRBV5-4 and TRBJ2-1, with TRBD2 identical over 11 bases. Germline lookup yields CDR1 SGHNT and CDR2 YYREEE (reference sequence). Trimming at V came to 4 bases and at J to 3 bases, leaving 6 bases not matched to a gene. This CDR3 has 16 amino acids. CDR3 sequence (DNA): TGTGCCAGCAGCCCCACTAGCGGGGGCCACTACAATGAGCAGTTCTTC. It specifies CASSPTSGGHYNEQFF.

At least ten counts were recorded for this clonotype. The chain couples TRBV7-9 to TRBJ2-1; perhaps TRBD2 as D (6 bases). The CDR3 is 17 residues long. Germline V gives CDR1 SEHNR, CDR2 FQNEAQ (reference sequence). V was shortened by 5 bases and J by 8 bases, with 25 bases between the two germline ends. This CDR3 reads CASSTRRTGRDVDEQFF. The CDR3 coding sequence is TGTGCCAGCAGCACTCGCAGGACCGGGAGAGATGTGGATGAGCAGTTCTTC.

The chain has TRBV20-1 and TRBJ2-5; D is ambiguous. Germline CDR1 is DFQATT and CDR2 is SNEGSKA (reference sequence). This CDR3 is 12 amino acids long. V was shortened by 1 base and J by 2 bases, with 5 bases between the two germline ends. CDR3 DNA: TGCAGTGCTAGAGGGGAACAAGAGACCCAGTACTTC. Residues: CSARGEQETQYF.

The chain combines TRBV20-1 with TRBJ1-1, with TRBD1 identical over 7 bases. The length of the CDR3 is 13 residues. Germline V lookup: CDR1 DFQATT, CDR2 SNEGSKA (reference sequence). The junction had 5 bases not matched to a gene; V was cut back by 6 bases and J by 1 base. For the CDR3, the DNA is TGCAGTGCGTCGGGACAGACGAACACTGAAGCTTTCTTT. It is translated as CSASGQTNTEAFF.